This T cell receptor (beta chain) was observed in a study of OX40 agonist ivuxolimab in advanced cancers. Across the whole study: Two patients with cutaneous melanoma and one with hepatocellular carcinoma, three in total, showed partial responses.

Germline CDR1 SGHRS, CDR2 YFSETQ. V was pared by 0 bases and J by 2 bases, with 17 bases between. The CDR3 is 17 residues long. As concerns this clone: What it binds is unknown.

TCRdb's copy holds only in-frame clones and misses some; the assay was immunoSEQ multiplex PCR. This table holds 87,000 or so clones, around nine tenths found once. Study-wide points: Also present in some nonresponders was a low level of normalized T-cell clonal expansion. At 0.1 to 3.0 mg/kg and by week 6, CD4+ and CD8+ T cells in the blood had expanded clonally.

This TCR derives from an adult with an advanced solid tumor such as melanoma, head and neck, liver or kidney cancer. The rearrangement joins TRBV5-1 to TRBJ1-1; possibly TRBD1 for D (6 bases). The specimen was CD4+ or CD8+ T cells sorted from blood, collected in a trial of the OX40 agonist ivuxolimab. The CDR3 coding sequence is TGCGCCAGCAGCTTGGCCCTGGGGGGCTGGGAAAACACTGAAGCTTTCTTT. It is translated as CASSLALGGWENTEAFF.